This T cell receptor beta chain was recorded in a study of blood T cell repertoires in COVID-19. In the study overall: Sites in the United States, Italy and Spain provided acute and convalescent COVID-19 samples.

V lost 7 bases, J lost 7 bases, and 16 bases lay in between. The CDR3 has 12 residues. Germline values: CDR1 SQVTM, CDR2 ANQGSEA. The study recruited people aged 18 to 89 years across roughly 25 US areas. Cohorts were assigned according to the clinical history that participants reported. Original methodology: Cell counts per sample came from amplifying reference gene primers. Assay used: immunoSEQ multiplex PCR; TCRdb lists only in-frame clones, some missing. V, J and clone size derive from that table, while D and trimming were established from the DNA sequence. The sample carries 250,000 to 300,000 clones, over 80% recorded once.

The receptor comes from a human donor in a cohort exposed to, infected with or recovered from COVID-19 (not recorded which). The donor label of this sample is uncertain. This rearrangement joins TRBV29-1 to TRBJ1-2; the D gene is possibly TRBD1 (6 bases). Sample: PBMCs or T cells enriched from blood (not recorded which). In nucleotides, the CDR3 is TGCAGCGCTGTCGGGGGGGCCGGTGGCTACACCTTC. Translating gives CSAVGGAGGYTF.